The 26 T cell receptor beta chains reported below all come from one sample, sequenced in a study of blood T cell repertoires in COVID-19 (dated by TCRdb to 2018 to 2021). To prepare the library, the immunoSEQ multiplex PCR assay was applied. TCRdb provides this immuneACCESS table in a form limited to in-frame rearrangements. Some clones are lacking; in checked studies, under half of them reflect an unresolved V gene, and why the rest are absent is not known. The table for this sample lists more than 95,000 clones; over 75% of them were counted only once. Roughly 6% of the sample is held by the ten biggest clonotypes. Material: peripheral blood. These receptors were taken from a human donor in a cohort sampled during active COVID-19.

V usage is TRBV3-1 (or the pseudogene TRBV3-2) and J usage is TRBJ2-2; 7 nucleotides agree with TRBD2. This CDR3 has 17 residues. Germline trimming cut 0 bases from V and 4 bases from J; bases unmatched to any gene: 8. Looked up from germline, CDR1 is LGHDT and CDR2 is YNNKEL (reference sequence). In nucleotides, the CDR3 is TGTGCCAGCAGCCAAGACCGGGAACTAGCGTTCACCGGGGAGCTGTTTTTT. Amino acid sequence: CASSQDRELAFTGELFF.

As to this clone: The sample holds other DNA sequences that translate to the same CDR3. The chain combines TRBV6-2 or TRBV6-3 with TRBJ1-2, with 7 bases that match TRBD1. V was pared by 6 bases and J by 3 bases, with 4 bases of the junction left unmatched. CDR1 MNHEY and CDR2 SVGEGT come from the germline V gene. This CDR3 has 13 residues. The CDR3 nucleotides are TGTGCCAGCAGCCCAACAGGGGACTATGGCTACACCTTC. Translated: CASSPTGDYGYTF.

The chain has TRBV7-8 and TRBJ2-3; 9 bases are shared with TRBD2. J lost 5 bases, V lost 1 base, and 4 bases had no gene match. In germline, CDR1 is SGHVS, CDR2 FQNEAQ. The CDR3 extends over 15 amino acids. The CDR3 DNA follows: TGTGCCAGCAGCTTAGGCGGGGGGGCAATAGATACGCAGTATTTT. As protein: CASSLGGGAIDTQYF.

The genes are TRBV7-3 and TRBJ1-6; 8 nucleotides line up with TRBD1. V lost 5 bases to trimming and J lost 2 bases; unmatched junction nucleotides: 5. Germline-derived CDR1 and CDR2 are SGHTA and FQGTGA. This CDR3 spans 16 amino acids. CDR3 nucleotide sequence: TGTGCCAGCAGCCTCCAGGACAGGGCCTATAATTCACCCCTCCACTTT. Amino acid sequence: CASSLQDRAYNSPLHF.

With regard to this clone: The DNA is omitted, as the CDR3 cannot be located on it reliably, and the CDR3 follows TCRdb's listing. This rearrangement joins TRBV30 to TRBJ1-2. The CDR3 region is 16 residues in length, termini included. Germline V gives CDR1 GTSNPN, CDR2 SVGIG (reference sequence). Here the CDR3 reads CAWSVPGVGANYGYTF.

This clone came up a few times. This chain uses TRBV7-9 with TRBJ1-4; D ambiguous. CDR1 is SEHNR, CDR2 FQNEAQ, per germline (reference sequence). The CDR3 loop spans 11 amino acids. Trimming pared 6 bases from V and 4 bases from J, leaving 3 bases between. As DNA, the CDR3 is TGTGCCAGCAGTCATAATGAAAAACTGTTTTTT. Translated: CASSHNEKLFF.

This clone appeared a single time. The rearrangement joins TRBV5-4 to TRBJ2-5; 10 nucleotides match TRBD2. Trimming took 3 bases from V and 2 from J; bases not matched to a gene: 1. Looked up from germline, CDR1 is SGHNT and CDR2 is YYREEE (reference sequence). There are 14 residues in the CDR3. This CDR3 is CASSWTSGQETQYF. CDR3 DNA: TGTGCCAGCAGCTGGACTAGCGGACAAGAGACCCAGTACTTC.

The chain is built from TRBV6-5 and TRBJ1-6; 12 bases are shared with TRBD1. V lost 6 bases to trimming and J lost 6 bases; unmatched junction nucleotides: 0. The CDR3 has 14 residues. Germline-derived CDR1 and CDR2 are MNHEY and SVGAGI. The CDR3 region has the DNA TGTGCCAGCAGGGGACAGGGGGCTAATTCACCCCTCCACTTT. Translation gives CASRGQGANSPLHF.

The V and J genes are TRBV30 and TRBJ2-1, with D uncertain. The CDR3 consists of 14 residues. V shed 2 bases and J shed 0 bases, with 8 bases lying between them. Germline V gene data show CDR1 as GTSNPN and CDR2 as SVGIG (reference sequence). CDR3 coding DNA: TGTGCCTGGAGTCCCTCCAGCTCCTACAATGAGCAGTTCTTC. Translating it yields CAWSPSSSYNEQFF.

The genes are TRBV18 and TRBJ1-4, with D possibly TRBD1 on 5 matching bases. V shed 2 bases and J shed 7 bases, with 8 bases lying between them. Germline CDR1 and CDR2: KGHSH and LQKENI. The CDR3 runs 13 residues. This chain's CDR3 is CASSPGGTEKLFF. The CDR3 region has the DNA TGTGCCAGCTCACCAGGGGGGACTGAAAAACTGTTTTTT.

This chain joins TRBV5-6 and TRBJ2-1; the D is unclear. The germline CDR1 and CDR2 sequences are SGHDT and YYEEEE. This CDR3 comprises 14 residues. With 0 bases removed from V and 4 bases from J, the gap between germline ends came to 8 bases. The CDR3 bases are TGTGCCAGCAGCTTGGACGGTGCGTACAATGAGCAGTTCTTC. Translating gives CASSLDGAYNEQFF.

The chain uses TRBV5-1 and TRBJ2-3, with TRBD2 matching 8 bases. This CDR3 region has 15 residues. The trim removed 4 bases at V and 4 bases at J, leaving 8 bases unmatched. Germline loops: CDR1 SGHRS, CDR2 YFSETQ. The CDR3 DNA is TGCGCCAGCAGCCCTACTAGCGGAGGTTCAGATACGCAGTATTTT. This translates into CASSPTSGGSDTQYF.

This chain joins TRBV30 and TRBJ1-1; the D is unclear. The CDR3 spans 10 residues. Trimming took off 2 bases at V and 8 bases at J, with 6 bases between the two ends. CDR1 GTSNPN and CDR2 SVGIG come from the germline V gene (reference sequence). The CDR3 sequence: CAWSLQEAFF. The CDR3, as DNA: TGTGCCTGGAGTCTCCAGGAAGCTTTCTTT.

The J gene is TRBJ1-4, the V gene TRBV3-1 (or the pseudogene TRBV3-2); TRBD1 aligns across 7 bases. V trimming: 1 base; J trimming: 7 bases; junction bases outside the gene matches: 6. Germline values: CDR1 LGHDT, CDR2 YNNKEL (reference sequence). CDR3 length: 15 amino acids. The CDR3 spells CASSQVSRGREKLFF. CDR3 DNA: TGTGCCAGCAGCCAAGTTTCGAGGGGGCGTGAAAAACTGTTTTTT.

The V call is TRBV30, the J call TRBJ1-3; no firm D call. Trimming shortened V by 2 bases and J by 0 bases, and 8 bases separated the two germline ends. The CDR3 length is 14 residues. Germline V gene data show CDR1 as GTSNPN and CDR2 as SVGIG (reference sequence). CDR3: CAWSKSLSGNTIYF. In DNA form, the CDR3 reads TGTGCCTGGAGTAAATCACTCTCTGGAAACACCATATATTTT.

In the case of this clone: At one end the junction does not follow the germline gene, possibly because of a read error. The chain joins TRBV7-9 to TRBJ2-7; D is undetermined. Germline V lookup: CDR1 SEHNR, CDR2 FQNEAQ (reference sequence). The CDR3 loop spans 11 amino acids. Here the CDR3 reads CASSFSHEQYF. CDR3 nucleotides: TGTGCCAGCAGCTTCTCCCACGAGCAGTACTTC. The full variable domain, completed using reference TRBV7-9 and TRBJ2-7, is DTGVSQNPRHKITKRGQNVTFRCDPISEHNRLYWYRQTLGQGPEFLTYFQNEAQLEKSRLLSDRFSAERPKGSFSTLEIQRTEQGDSAMYLCASSFSHEQYFGPGTRLTVT.

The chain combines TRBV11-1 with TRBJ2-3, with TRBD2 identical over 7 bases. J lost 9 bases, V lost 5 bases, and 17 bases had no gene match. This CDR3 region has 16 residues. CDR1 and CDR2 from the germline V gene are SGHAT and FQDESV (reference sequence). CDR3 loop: CASSARGAGSLGTQYF. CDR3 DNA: TGTGCCAGCAGCGCCCGGGGAGCGGGGTCCCTGGGGACGCAGTATTTT. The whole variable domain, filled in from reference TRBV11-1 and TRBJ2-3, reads EAEVAQSPRYKITEKSQAVAFWCDPISGHATLYWYRQILGQGPELLVQFQDESVVDDSQLPKDRFSAERLKGVDSTLKIQPAELGDSAMYLCASSARGAGSLGTQYFGPGTRLTVL.

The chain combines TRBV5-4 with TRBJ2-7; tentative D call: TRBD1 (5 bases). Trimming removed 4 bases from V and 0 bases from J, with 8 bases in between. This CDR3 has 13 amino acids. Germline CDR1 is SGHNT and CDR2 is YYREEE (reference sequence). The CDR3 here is CASSPDSSYEQYF. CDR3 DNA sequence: TGTGCCAGCAGCCCAGACAGCTCCTACGAGCAGTACTTC.

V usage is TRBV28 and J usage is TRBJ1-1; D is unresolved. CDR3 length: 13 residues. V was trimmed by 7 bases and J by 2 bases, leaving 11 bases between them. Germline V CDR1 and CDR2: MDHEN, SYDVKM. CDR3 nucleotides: TGTGCCAGCACCCTAGGTTTAAACACTGAAGCTTTCTTT. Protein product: CASTLGLNTEAFF.

CDR3 region: CASSLVGGLAGSYEQYF. Written as DNA, the CDR3 is TGTGCCAGCAGCTTAGTGGGGGGACTAGCGGGATCCTACGAGCAGTACTTC. The V and J genes are TRBV7-2 and TRBJ2-7; 13 bases agree with TRBD2. Germline CDR1 reads SGHTA; CDR2 reads FQGNSA. The CDR3 has 17 residues. J lost 1 base, V lost 1 base, and 4 bases had no gene match.

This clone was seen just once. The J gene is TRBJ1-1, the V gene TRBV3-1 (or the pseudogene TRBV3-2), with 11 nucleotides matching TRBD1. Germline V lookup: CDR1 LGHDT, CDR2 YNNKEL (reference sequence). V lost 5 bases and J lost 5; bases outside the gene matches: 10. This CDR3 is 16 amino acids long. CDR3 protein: CASSLGQGAGGTEAFF. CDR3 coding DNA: TGTGCCAGCAGCTTAGGACAGGGGGCCGGAGGTACTGAAGCTTTCTTT.

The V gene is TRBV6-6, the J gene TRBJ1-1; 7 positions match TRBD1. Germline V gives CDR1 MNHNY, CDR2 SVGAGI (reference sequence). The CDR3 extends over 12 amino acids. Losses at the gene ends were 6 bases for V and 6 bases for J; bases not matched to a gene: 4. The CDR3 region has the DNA TGTGCCAGCAGCAGGGGGGTCGCTGAAGCTTTCTTT. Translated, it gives CASSRGVAEAFF.

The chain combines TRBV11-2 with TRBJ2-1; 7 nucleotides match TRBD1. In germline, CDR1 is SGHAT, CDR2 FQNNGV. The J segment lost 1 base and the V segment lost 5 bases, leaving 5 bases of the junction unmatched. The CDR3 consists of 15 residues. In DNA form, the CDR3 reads TGTGCCAGCAGCCCCCGACAGGGATCCTACAATGAGCAGTTCTTC. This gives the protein CASSPRQGSYNEQFF.

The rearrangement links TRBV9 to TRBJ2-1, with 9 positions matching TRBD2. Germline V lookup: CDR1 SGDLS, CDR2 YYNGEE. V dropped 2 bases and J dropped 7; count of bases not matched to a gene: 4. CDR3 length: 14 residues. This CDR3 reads CASSVSGRPNEQFF. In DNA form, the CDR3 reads TGTGCCAGCAGCGTCAGCGGGAGGCCAAATGAGCAGTTCTTC.

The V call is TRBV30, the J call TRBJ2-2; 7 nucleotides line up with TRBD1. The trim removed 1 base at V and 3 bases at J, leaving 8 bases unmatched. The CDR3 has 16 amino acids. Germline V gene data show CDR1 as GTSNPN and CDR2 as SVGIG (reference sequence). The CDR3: CAWSDDRVRYTGELFF. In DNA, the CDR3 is TGTGCCTGGAGTGACGACAGGGTGAGATACACCGGGGAGCTGTTTTTT. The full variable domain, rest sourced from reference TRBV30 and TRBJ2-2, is SQTIHQWPATLVQPVGSPLSLECTVEGTSNPNLYWYRQAAGRGLQLLFYSVGIGQISSEVPQNLSASRPQDRQFILSSKKLLLSDSGFYLCAWSDDRVRYTGELFFGEGSRLTVL.

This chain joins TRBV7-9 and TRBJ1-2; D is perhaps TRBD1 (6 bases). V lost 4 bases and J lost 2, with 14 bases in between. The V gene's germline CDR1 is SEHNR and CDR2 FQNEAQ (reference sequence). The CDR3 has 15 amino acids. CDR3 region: CASSYRDKLNYGYTF. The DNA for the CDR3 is TGTGCCAGCAGCTACCGGGACAAACTCAACTATGGCTACACCTTC. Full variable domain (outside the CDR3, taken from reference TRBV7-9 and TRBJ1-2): DTGVSQNPRHKITKRGQNVTFRCDPISEHNRLYWYRQTLGQGPEFLTYFQNEAQLEKSRLLSDRFSAERPKGSFSTLEIQRTEQGDSAMYLCASSYRDKLNYGYTFGSGTRLTVV.